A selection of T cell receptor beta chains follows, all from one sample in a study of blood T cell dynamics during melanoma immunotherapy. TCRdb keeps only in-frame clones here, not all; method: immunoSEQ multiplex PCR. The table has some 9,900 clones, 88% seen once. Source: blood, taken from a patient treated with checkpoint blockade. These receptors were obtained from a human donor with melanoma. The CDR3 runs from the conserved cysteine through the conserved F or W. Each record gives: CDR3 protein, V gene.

CASGILETQYF,TRBV2
CASSYSPGGLQYF,TRBV6-6
CASRAGTSGPYNEQFF,TRBV5-4
CASSEEPGQGATFF,TRBV2
CASSQNSNQPQHF,TRBV4-2
CASQAFGNSPLHF,TRBV19
CASSLGQGGLYGYTF,TRBV7-6
CASSTPLRQQQETQYF,TRBV6-6
CASSEVPGLAGVRETQYF,TRBV6-1
CASSMSSYNEQFF,TRBV19
CASSPLAGGNTGELFF,TRBV5-1
CASSLEGGRNTEAFF,TRBV7-9
CASSPWTSGGTGELFF,TRBV28
CASSPILDLQPQHF,TRBV6-5
CASSLQPGGNTIYF,TRBV5-1
CASSLSGGAINEQFF,TRBV6-1
CASSFRGAIWGYTF,TRBV27
CASLSGTSTDTQYF,TRBV28
CASSRADRGGWEQYF,TRBV28
CASSLLAGTQETQYF,TRBV14
CASSLGAGVLWDEQFF,TRBV5-6
CASRRRGPGPSEKLFF,TRBV6-4
CSPGTAYGYTF,TRBV20-1
CASSLDGGSNQPQHF,TRBV5-4
CASSTGGSYGYTF,TRBV5-1
CASYRTEKNTGELFF,TRBV5-1